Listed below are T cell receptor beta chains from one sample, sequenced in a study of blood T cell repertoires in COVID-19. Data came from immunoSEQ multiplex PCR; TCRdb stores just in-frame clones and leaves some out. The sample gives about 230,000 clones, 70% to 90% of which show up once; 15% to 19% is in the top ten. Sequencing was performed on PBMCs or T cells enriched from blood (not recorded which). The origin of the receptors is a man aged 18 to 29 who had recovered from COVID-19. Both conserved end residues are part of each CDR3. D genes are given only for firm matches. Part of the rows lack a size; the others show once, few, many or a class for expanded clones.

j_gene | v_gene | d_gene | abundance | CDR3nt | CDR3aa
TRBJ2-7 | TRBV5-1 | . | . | TGCGCCAGCAGCCCTATCGGAGGTTCAGGCGAGCAGTACTTC | CASSPIGGSGEQYF
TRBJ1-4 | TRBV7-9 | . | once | TGTGCCAGCAGCTTACCGATCGACAGTTCTTCAACTAATGAAAAACTGTTTTTT | CASSLPIDSSSTNEKLFF
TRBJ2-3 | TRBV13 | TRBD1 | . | TGTGCCAGCAGATCCGGGACAGTCACAGATACGCAGTATTTT | CASRSGTVTDTQYF
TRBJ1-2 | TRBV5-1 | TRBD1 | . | TGCGCCAGTACAGGGGGCCGTGACTATGGCTACACCTTC | CASTGGRDYGYTF
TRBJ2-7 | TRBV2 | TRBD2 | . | TGTGCCAGCAGGAAAGGACTAGCGGGGGGCCTAGACGAGCAGTACTTC | CASRKGLAGGLDEQYF
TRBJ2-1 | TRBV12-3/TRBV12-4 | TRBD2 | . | TGTGCCAGCGGGAGGACTAGCGAGCATGAGCAGTTCTTC | CASGRTSEHEQFF
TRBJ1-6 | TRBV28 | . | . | TGTGCCAGCAGTCCGGCAGGGCGCGATAATTCACCCCTCCACTTT | CASSPAGRDNSPLHF
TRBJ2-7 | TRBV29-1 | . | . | TGCAGCGTTGAAGGGACAGAGCACTACGAGCAGTACTTC | CSVEGTEHYEQYF
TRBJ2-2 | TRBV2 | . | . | TGTGCCACCAAGGCGGGTGGGGTTGGTGGGCCCGGGGAGCTGTTTTTT | CATKAGGVGGPGELFF
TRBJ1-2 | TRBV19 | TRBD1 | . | TGTGCCAGTAGTATAGAGGGCACAGGGGGCTATGGCTACACCTTC | CASSIEGTGGYGYTF
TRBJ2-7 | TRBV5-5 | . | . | TGTGCCAGCAGGTACAACTCAGGGGAATACGAGCAGTACTTC | CASRYNSGEYEQYF
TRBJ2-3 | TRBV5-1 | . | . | TGCGCCAGCAGCTTGGGTGGGAGCCCAGATACGCAGTATTTT | CASSLGGSPDTQYF
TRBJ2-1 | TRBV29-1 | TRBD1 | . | TGCAGCGTGGACAGGGGCAACAATGAGCAGTTCTTC | CSVDRGNNEQFF
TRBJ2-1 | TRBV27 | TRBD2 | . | TGTGCCAGCAGTAAACAACCCCAGGGACTAGCGATGGGACACAATGAGCAGTTCTTC | CASSKQPQGLAMGHNEQFF
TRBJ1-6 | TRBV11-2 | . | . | TGTGCCAGCAGCTTATACAGGGCTGATTCACCCCTCCACTTT | CASSLYRADSPLHF
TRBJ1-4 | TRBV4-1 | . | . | TGCGCCAGCACCCAGGAGAATGAAAAACTGTTTTTT | CASTQENEKLFF